One and the same sample provided the 27 T cell receptor beta chains below, sequenced in a study of T-cell memory formation after mild COVID-19. TCRdb reprocessed the 5' RACE reads with MiXCR, giving one entry per CDR3 protein. The table includes 550,000 to 700,000 distinct CDR3 sequences, roughly 17% detected once. The sequenced sample consisted of PBMCs or a T cell subset sorted from them (not recorded which). Receptor source: an adult woman who had mild COVID-19 (a few samples of this study predate the infection). Cell type and time point are not known.

The chain employs TRBV10-3 and TRBJ2-5; 7 bases align to TRBD1. The CDR3 has 15 residues. Germline V lookup: CDR1 ENHRY, CDR2 SYGVKD. The V gene end was trimmed by 2 bases and the J gene end by 4 bases; junction bases not matched to a gene: 7. CDR3 sequence reads: CAISEEGAAAETQYF. In nucleotides, the CDR3 is TGTGCCATCAGTGAGGAGGGGGCAGCAGCAGAGACCCAGTACTTC.

In its sample, this clonotype was seen a few times. The CDR3 nucleotides read TGTGCCAGCAGCTTAGATCGCGGGCAGTACAATGAGCAGTTCTTC. It specifies CASSLDRGQYNEQFF. V and J are TRBV7-2 and TRBJ2-1, with D perhaps TRBD2 (5 bases). The germline V gene has CDR1 SGHTA and CDR2 FQGNSA. The CDR3 is 15 residues long. The V gene lost 1 base and the J gene lost 4 bases, with 11 bases spanning the gap.

The chain uses TRBV7-2 and TRBJ2-5, with 9 nucleotides matching TRBD2. The germline gives CDR1 SGHTA, CDR2 FQGNSA. The CDR3 consists of 16 residues. The V gene end was trimmed by 4 bases and the J gene end by 4 bases; junction bases not matched to a gene: 10. Here the CDR3 reads CASSSRREGGGETQYF. CDR3 DNA: TGTGCCAGCAGCTCCCGGCGGGAGGGAGGTGGAGAGACCCAGTACTTC.

This rearrangement joins TRBV9 to TRBJ1-6; D is undetermined. There are 14 residues in the CDR3. Germline CDR1 reads SGDLS; CDR2 reads YYNGEE. The V end lost 0 bases, the J end lost 10 bases, and 11 bases lay between the germline ends. This chain's CDR3 is CASSVAEGGSPLHF. Here the CDR3 DNA reads TGTGCCAGCAGCGTAGCCGAGGGTGGCTCACCCCTCCACTTT.

On this clonotype: Just one base apart from a much larger clone, this may be a read error. V gene TRBV7-6 combines with J gene TRBJ2-7, with D possibly called TRBD1 or TRBD2 (5 bases each). Trimming stripped 4 bases from V and 3 bases from J, with 10 bases between. Germline lookup yields CDR1 SGHVS and CDR2 FNYEAQ. CDR3 length: 13 residues. CDR3 coding DNA: TGTGCCAGCAGCTCGACGGGACGCTACGAGCAGTACTTC. It specifies CASSSTGRYEQYF.

This clonotype was recorded a few times. V and J are TRBV5-1 and TRBJ2-3; possibly TRBD2 for D (6 bases). Between the trimmed V and J ends, which lost 0 bases and 2 bases, there was a span of 10 bases. Germline values: CDR1 SGHRS, CDR2 YFSETQ. This CDR3 comprises 15 residues. CDR3 DNA sequence: TGCGCCAGCAGCTTGGGAGCTAGCGACACAGATACGCAGTATTTT. As protein: CASSLGASDTDTQYF.

The V gene is TRBV11-2, the J gene TRBJ2-3; tentatively, D is TRBD1 (6 bases). Germline V gene data show CDR1 as SGHAT and CDR2 as FQNNGV. V was clipped by 1 base and J by 3 bases, with 14 bases between them. This CDR3 spans 16 amino acids. Written as DNA, the CDR3 is TGTGCCAGCAGCTTAGGTGGAAACAGGGAGACAGATACGCAGTATTTT. Amino acid sequence: CASSLGGNRETDTQYF.

This chain links TRBV7-9 with TRBJ2-1, with D tentatively TRBD1 or TRBD2 (5 bases each). Germline V gene lookup returns CDR1 SEHNR and CDR2 FQNEAQ (reference sequence). Deletions cut 4 bases from V and 10 bases from J, with 20 bases between. This CDR3 has 15 residues. CDR3 loop: CASSSPGTTGVEQFF. The DNA for the CDR3 is TGTGCCAGCAGCTCCCCCGGGACCACGGGCGTCGAGCAGTTCTTC.

The chain uses TRBV29-1 and TRBJ2-5; D might be TRBD1 (5 bases). V was cut by 6 bases and J by 1 base, with 12 bases left in between. This CDR3 is built from 13 residues. Germline-derived CDR1 and CDR2 are SQVTM and ANQGSEA. The CDR3 protein is CSVTFRAQETQYF. The DNA of the CDR3 is TGCAGCGTCACCTTCAGGGCCCAAGAGACCCAGTACTTC.

In this sample, this clonotype turned up a few times. The CDR3 coding sequence is TGTGCCAGCAGTCGCGAAGGACCCGGATTCTTC. Encoded protein: CASSREGPGFF. The chain uses TRBV28 and TRBJ2-1; D not resolved. The CDR3 length is 11 residues. Trimming shortened V by 5 bases and J by 16 bases, and 15 bases separated the two germline ends. Germline V lookup: CDR1 MDHEN, CDR2 SYDVKM.

The chain uses TRBV5-1 and TRBJ2-1, with TRBD1 identical over 7 bases. Germline V gene lookup returns CDR1 SGHRS and CDR2 YFSETQ. The CDR3 loop spans 14 amino acids. V gave up 0 bases and J gave up 7 bases; unmatched junction bases: 4. The CDR3 sequence: CASSLGDSENEQFF. In nucleotides, the CDR3 is TGCGCCAGCAGCTTGGGGGACAGTGAGAATGAGCAGTTCTTC.

At least ten counts were recorded for this clonotype. The chain links TRBV12-3 or TRBV12-4 to TRBJ2-7; a possible D gene is TRBD1 (5 bases). Trimming pared 5 bases from V and 6 bases from J, leaving 8 bases between. The length of the CDR3 is 11 residues. In DNA form, the CDR3 reads TGTGCCAGCAGTCTCAGGGTCGAGCAGTACTTC. It translates to CASSLRVEQYF.

This chain connects TRBV11-2 to TRBJ2-3, with D possibly being TRBD1 (6 bases). Looked up from germline, CDR1 is SGHAT and CDR2 is FQNNGV. V was cut by 1 base and J by 8 bases, with 22 bases left in between. The CDR3 loop spans 17 amino acids. Here the CDR3 DNA reads TGTGCCAGCAGCTTAGTAGTCCAACAGGGTCCTTGGGGTACGCAGTATTTT. Translating gives CASSLVVQQGPWGTQYF.

This clonotype was observed a handful of times. The conserved phenylalanine or tryptophan is not found at the CDR3 terminus, so this likely reflects a read error. No DNA is shown, since the ends of the CDR3 on it are uncertain; the CDR3 is the one TCRdb lists. CDR3 region: CASSTPGGLAGEN. V and J are TRBV6-4 and TRBJ2-7; TRBD2, as called in the table, went unchecked against the DNA. Ends included, the CDR3 has 13 residues. Germline V gene sequence: CDR1 MRHNA, CDR2 SNTAGT.

This clonotype has a handful of counts. The rearrangement links TRBV7-2 to TRBJ2-1; 9 positions match TRBD1. V trimming: 1 base; J trimming: 10 bases; junction bases outside the gene matches: 8. Germline V gene sequence: CDR1 SGHTA, CDR2 FQGNSA. This CDR3 comprises 15 residues. As DNA, the CDR3 is TGTGCCAGCAGCTTAGAAGGGACAGGGCAGTGGGAGCAGTTCTTC. Protein sequence: CASSLEGTGQWEQFF. Full variable domain (remainder filled in from reference TRBV7-2 and TRBJ2-1): GAGVSQSPSNKVTEKGKDVELRCDPISGHTALYWYRQSLGQGLEFLIYFQGNSAPDKSGLPSDRFSAERTGGSVSTLTIQRTQQEDSAVYLCASSLEGTGQWEQFFGPGTRLTVL.

This clonotype was found a few times. The genes are TRBV15 and TRBJ2-3, with TRBD2 matching 14 bases. This CDR3 comprises 18 residues. The V and J ends lost 0 bases and 4 bases, in that order; junction bases with no gene match: 6. Germline assignment: CDR1 LNHNV and CDR2 YYDKDF (reference sequence). The CDR3 bases are TGTGCCACCAGCAGAGATTTGGGACTAGCGGGAGAGGCAGATACGCAGTATTTT. It is translated as CATSRDLGLAGEADTQYF.

The chain has TRBV11-2 and TRBJ2-2; D call uncertain. Between the trimmed V and J ends, which lost 4 bases and 0 bases, there was a span of 12 bases. Germline V gives CDR1 SGHAT, CDR2 FQNNGV. The CDR3 spans 16 residues. As DNA, the CDR3 is TGTGCCAGCAGCTCCCGACATTCCTCGAACACCGGGGAGCTGTTTTTT. Translated: CASSSRHSSNTGELFF. The variable domain in full, with the rest retrieved from reference TRBV11-2 and TRBJ2-2, is EAGVAQSPRYKIIEKRQSVAFWCNPISGHATLYWYQQILGQGPKLLIQFQNNGVVDDSQLPKDRFSAERLKGVDSTLKIQPAKLEDSAVYLCASSSRHSSNTGELFFGEGSRLTVL.

This clonotype occurred a few times. This chain uses TRBV4-1 with TRBJ2-3, with D unclear. Germline V gene lookup returns CDR1 MGHRA and CDR2 YSYEKL. There are 15 residues in the CDR3. V lost 1 base and J 4 bases, leaving 12 bases between the germline ends. This chain's CDR3 is CASSQGLMGSDTQYF. In DNA, the CDR3 is TGCGCCAGCAGCCAAGGCCTAATGGGGTCAGATACGCAGTATTTT.

V gene TRBV20-1 combines with J gene TRBJ1-2; perhaps TRBD1 as D (5 bases). Germline CDR1 and CDR2: DFQATT and SNEGSKA (reference sequence). This CDR3 comprises 15 residues. With 0 bases removed from V and 8 bases from J, the gap between germline ends came to 19 bases. The CDR3 spells CSARETLTEGLGYTF. The CDR3 DNA follows: TGCAGTGCTAGAGAAACCCTGACAGAGGGCTTGGGCTACACCTTC.

V gene TRBV4-3 combines with J gene TRBJ2-3, with 11 bases aligning to TRBD2. The length of the CDR3 is 20 residues. Germline V gene lookup returns CDR1 LGHNA and CDR2 YSLEER. Unmatched junction bases numbered 19, after V lost 4 bases and J lost 4 bases. Here the CDR3 DNA reads TGCGCCAGCAGCCTCGGGACTAGCGGAGGGGTTAGGGGAGTGGCAGATACGCAGTATTTT. Its translation: CASSLGTSGGVRGVADTQYF.

The J gene is TRBJ2-3, the V gene TRBV6-1, with TRBD1 matching over 11 bases. The CDR3 spans 15 residues. J lost 6 bases, V lost 5 bases, and 7 bases had no gene match. Germline lookup yields CDR1 MNHNS and CDR2 SASEGT. CDR3 sequence (DNA): TGTGCCAGCAGTCCCCGGACAGGGGGCATGGATACGCAGTATTTT. Protein sequence: CASSPRTGGMDTQYF.

The V and J genes are TRBV5-6 and TRBJ2-1, with D perhaps TRBD1 (6 bases). This CDR3 has 13 residues. Germline assignment: CDR1 SGHDT and CDR2 YYEEEE. V lost 4 bases, J lost 5 bases, and 10 bases lay in between. Written as DNA, the CDR3 is TGTGCCAGCAGCCCTAGACAGGACAATGAGCAGTTCTTC. Translating gives CASSPRQDNEQFF. Combining the CDR3 with reference TRBV5-6 and TRBJ2-1 gives the whole variable domain DAGVTQSPTHLIKTRGQQVTLRCSPKSGHDTVSWYQQALGQGPQFIFQYYEEEERQRGNFPDRFSGHQFPNYSSELNVNALLLGDSALYLCASSPRQDNEQFFGPGTRLTVL.

This clonotype was recorded a few times. V gene TRBV7-2 combines with J gene TRBJ1-1; TRBD1 matches at 8 bases. V shed 5 bases, J shed 8 bases, and the junction held 7 bases outside the gene matches. The CDR3 length is 13 residues. Germline lookup yields CDR1 SGHTA and CDR2 FQGNSA. The CDR3 nucleotides are TGTGCCAGCAGCCCGGGACAGGAGGAGGAAGCTTTCTTT. Protein product: CASSPGQEEEAFF.

This clonotype was seen many times. V is TRBV25-1 and J is TRBJ1-5; D remains ambiguous. The CDR3 contains 13 residues. V lost 8 bases, J lost 0 bases, and 8 bases lay in between. Germline assignment: CDR1 MGHDK and CDR2 SYGVNS. The CDR3, as DNA: TGTGCCAGCCGGGCGACTAGCAATCAGCCCCAGCATTTT. Translation: CASRATSNQPQHF.

This chain uses TRBV5-4 with TRBJ2-2; 11 bases line up with TRBD2. The CDR3 contains 16 residues. With V trimmed by 5 bases and J by 4 bases, 7 bases remained unmatched. In germline, CDR1 is SGHNT, CDR2 YYREEE (reference sequence). This CDR3 reads CASRPLAGAPTGELFF. The CDR3 DNA is TGTGCCAGCAGGCCACTAGCGGGAGCCCCCACCGGGGAGCTGTTTTTT.

This clonotype was observed at least ten times. This sequence joins TRBV7-2 and TRBJ2-5, with no clear D. Germline V gene data show CDR1 as SGHTA and CDR2 as FQGNSA. Trimming pared 4 bases from V and 4 bases from J, leaving 7 bases between. The CDR3 runs 12 residues. The CDR3 DNA sequence: TGTGCCAGCAGCTCCTTAAGAGAGACCCAGTACTTC. This translates into CASSSLRETQYF.

This clonotype was counted a few times. The gene calls are TRBV7-9 and TRBJ2-2; 10 nucleotides line up with TRBD2. Losses at the gene ends were 5 bases for V and 2 bases for J; bases not matched to a gene: 5. CDR1 SEHNR and CDR2 FQNEAQ come from the germline V gene (reference sequence). The CDR3 totals 16 residues. The CDR3 bases are TGTGCCAGCAGCCCGACTAGCGGGCTTAACACCGGGGAGCTGTTTTTT. It is translated as CASSPTSGLNTGELFF.